Following are 8 T cell receptor beta chains from one sample sequenced in a study of T-cell reconstitution after alpha-beta-depleted transplantation in children. Construction of the TCRbeta library involved unique molecular identifiers. In TCRdb, the PCR reads were re-called with MiXCR into one record per CDR3 protein. The table has roughly 100,000 distinct CDR3 sequences, about 7.5% seen once. The sequencing here drew on PBMCs, taken before TCRalphabeta/CD19-depleted stem cell transplant. The source of these receptors is a boy aged 2 to 9 with acute lymphoblastic leukemia, due to receive a stem cell transplant.

This clonotype was found many times. V gene TRBV11-2 combines with J gene TRBJ2-3, with 9 nucleotides matching TRBD2. The V gene end was trimmed by 6 bases and the J gene end by 5 bases; junction bases not matched to a gene: 6. CDR1 SGHAT and CDR2 FQNNGV come from the germline V gene. The CDR3 extends over 14 amino acids. CDR3 region: CASRLAGGGDTQYF. CDR3 DNA: TGTGCCAGCAGGTTGGCGGGGGGGGGAGATACGCAGTATTTT.

This clonotype was detected many times. The V call is TRBV12-3 or TRBV12-4, the J call TRBJ1-1, with D perhaps TRBD1 (6 bases). V was pared by 4 bases and J by 7 bases, with 22 bases between. The length of the CDR3 is 16 residues. CDR3 coding DNA: TGTGCCAGCAGTTGGGGGCCAGTCGGAACGGGGGGTGAAGCTTTCTTT. Translation gives CASSWGPVGTGGEAFF.

This clonotype was seen a few times. The chain links TRBV25-1 to TRBJ2-1, with TRBD2 matching 10 bases. The CDR3 loop spans 13 amino acids. Germline loops: CDR1 MGHDK, CDR2 SYGVNS. Unmatched junction bases numbered 9, after V lost 11 bases and J lost 8 bases. CDR3: CASSGGVLHEQFF. The CDR3, as DNA: TGTGCCTCGAGCGGGGGGGTTTTGCATGAGCAGTTCTTC.

The sample holds many counts of this clonotype. The chain recombines TRBV4-2 with TRBJ2-5; 12 bases align to TRBD2. With 3 bases clipped from V and 0 bases from J, the junction kept 5 bases outside the gene matches. CDR1 and CDR2 from the germline V gene are LGHNA and YNFKEQ. The CDR3 has 17 residues. CDR3 sequence (DNA): TGTGCCAGCAGCCAGTGGACTAGCGGGGAGTACCAAGAGACCCAGTACTTC. Protein sequence: CASSQWTSGEYQETQYF.

This clonotype occurred a few times. This CDR3 is CASSLVRGGEKETQYF. The CDR3 region has the DNA TGTGCCAGCAGCTTAGTGCGGGGGGGCGAGAAGGAGACCCAGTACTTC. This chain uses TRBV7-2 with TRBJ2-5; 9 bases map to TRBD2. V lost 1 base and J lost 5; bases outside the gene matches: 8. Germline assignment: CDR1 SGHTA and CDR2 FQGNSA. The CDR3 runs 16 residues.

This clonotype showed up many times. J is TRBJ2-7 and V is TRBV6-5, with 7 bases aligning to TRBD1. Germline V gene sequence: CDR1 MNHEY, CDR2 SVGAGI. The length of the CDR3 is 14 residues. The V and J ends lost 6 bases and 0 bases, in that order; junction bases with no gene match: 5. The CDR3 is CASSPAGGSYEQYF. The CDR3 DNA is TGTGCCAGCAGCCCCGCAGGGGGCTCCTACGAGCAGTACTTC.

This clonotype has ten or more counts. The genes are TRBV11-2 and TRBJ1-3; D gene uncertain. Trimming removed 1 base at V and 1 base at J, with 17 bases between. The germline gives CDR1 SGHAT, CDR2 FQNNGV. The CDR3 totals 18 residues. Here the CDR3 DNA reads TGTGCCAGCAGCTTAGTCTTAACGTGGGCAACTTCTGGAAACACCATATATTTT. As protein: CASSLVLTWATSGNTIYF.

This clonotype was found a few times. This chain links TRBV6-1 with TRBJ1-1; 7 nucleotides line up with TRBD1. The CDR3 extends over 16 amino acids. CDR1 is MNHNS and CDR2 is SASEGT in the germline V gene. J lost 2 bases, V lost 3 bases, and 9 bases had no gene match. CDR3 in amino acids: CASSEEAGQINTEAFF. The CDR3 DNA reads as TGTGCCAGCAGTGAGGAGGCGGGACAGATAAACACTGAAGCTTTCTTT.